These T cell receptor beta chains were read from a single sample in a study of monozygotic twins with cystic fibrosis. Only in-frame clones appear in the TCRdb table, and some are missing; sequencing was by immunoSEQ multiplex PCR. The sample has approximately 36,000 clones, about 90% seen once; the top ten hold around 0.19%. The sequenced sample consisted of blood. The receptors were sampled from a boy aged 2-15 years with cystic fibrosis. CDR3s include the opening cysteine and the closing phenylalanine or tryptophan. A D gene is named only where the DNA matches it firmly. The size entry is marked missing in some rows and otherwise reads once, few, many or a size class.

j_call: TRBJ1-3; d_call: TRBD1; v_call: TRBV7-2; clone_size: once; cdr3_aa: CASSLFTVTTRTGPSIYF; cdr3_nt: TGTGCCAGCAGCTTATTCACGGTCACCACCAGGACAGGCCCGTCCATATATTTT
j_call: TRBJ1-4; d_call: TRBD1; v_call: TRBV4-1; clone_size: -; cdr3_aa: CASSQPDRASEKLFF; cdr3_nt: TGCGCCAGCAGCCAACCGGACAGGGCTAGTGAAAAACTGTTTTTT
j_call: TRBJ2-7; d_call: TRBD2; v_call: TRBV27; clone_size: -; cdr3_aa: CASSHFTSGWSNEQYF; cdr3_nt: TGTGCCAGCAGTCATTTTACTAGCGGTTGGTCCAACGAGCAGTACTTC
j_call: TRBJ2-7; d_call: -; v_call: TRBV7-7; clone_size: -; cdr3_aa: CASSSTGTGEQYF; cdr3_nt: TGTGCCAGCAGTTCCACAGGGACGGGCGAGCAGTACTTC
j_call: TRBJ2-3; d_call: -; v_call: TRBV2; clone_size: -; cdr3_aa: CASSGGPTDTQYF; cdr3_nt: TGTGCCAGCAGTGGTGGCCCAACAGATACGCAGTATTTT
j_call: TRBJ2-2; d_call: -; v_call: TRBV7-9; clone_size: -; cdr3_aa: CASHRRGINTGELFF; cdr3_nt: TGTGCCAGCCACCGGAGGGGAATCAACACCGGGGAGCTGTTTTTT
j_call: TRBJ2-3; d_call: TRBD2; v_call: TRBV7-3; clone_size: -; cdr3_aa: CASSSIAGESGDTQYF; cdr3_nt: TGTGCCAGCAGCTCTATAGCGGGGGAGTCCGGGGATACGCAGTATTTT
j_call: TRBJ2-7; d_call: -; v_call: TRBV7-9; clone_size: -; cdr3_aa: CASSSPGHNSTYEQYF; cdr3_nt: TGTGCCAGCAGCTCGCCGGGACACAATTCCACCTACGAGCAGTACTTC
j_call: TRBJ1-5; d_call: -; v_call: TRBV19; clone_size: -; cdr3_aa: CASSAGYQPQHF; cdr3_nt: TGTGCCAGTAGTGCTGGCTATCAGCCCCAGCATTTT
j_call: TRBJ2-5; d_call: TRBD1; v_call: TRBV12-5; clone_size: -; cdr3_aa: CASGLGDRGKETQYF; cdr3_nt: TGTGCTAGTGGTTTGGGGGACAGGGGTAAAGAGACCCAGTACTTC
j_call: TRBJ1-3; d_call: -; v_call: TRBV21-1; clone_size: few; cdr3_aa: CASSKRQGAGNTIYF; cdr3_nt: TGTGCCAGCAGCAAAAGACAGGGGGCTGGAAACACCATATATTTT
j_call: TRBJ1-1; d_call: -; v_call: TRBV27; clone_size: -; cdr3_aa: CASSPSHSQGRTEAFF; cdr3_nt: TGTGCCAGCAGTCCATCCCACTCACAGGGACGGACTGAAGCTTTCTTT
j_call: TRBJ2-7; d_call: -; v_call: TRBV14; clone_size: -; cdr3_aa: CASSQMPKVTDRGGSYEQYF; cdr3_nt: TGTGCCAGCAGCCAAATGCCGAAGGTTACCGACAGAGGGGGATCCTACGAGCAGTACTTC
j_call: TRBJ2-3; d_call: -; v_call: TRBV11-2; clone_size: -; cdr3_aa: CASSLGQAGHSDTQYF; cdr3_nt: TGTGCCAGCAGCTTAGGCCAAGCAGGGCACTCAGATACGCAGTATTTT
j_call: TRBJ2-1; d_call: TRBD2; v_call: TRBV2; clone_size: -; cdr3_aa: CASSTGTSQYNEQFF; cdr3_nt: TGTGCCAGCAGTACCGGGACTAGCCAATACAATGAGCAGTTCTTC
j_call: TRBJ2-7; d_call: -; v_call: TRBV5-1; clone_size: -; cdr3_aa: CASSLTRTYEQYF; cdr3_nt: TGCGCCAGCAGCTTGACACGGACCTACGAGCAGTACTTC
j_call: TRBJ1-2; d_call: -; v_call: TRBV4-1; clone_size: -; cdr3_aa: CASSQRSDLTYGYTF; cdr3_nt: TGCGCCAGCAGCCAGAGGTCGGACTTGACCTATGGCTACACCTTC
j_call: TRBJ1-4; d_call: -; v_call: TRBV13; clone_size: -; cdr3_aa: CASRERVNEKLFF; cdr3_nt: TGTGCCAGCAGGGAAAGGGTTAATGAAAAACTGTTTTTT
j_call: TRBJ1-3; d_call: -; v_call: TRBV6-5; clone_size: -; cdr3_aa: CASSAVNGLIYF; cdr3_nt: TGTGCCAGCAGTGCTGTGAACGGGCTAATATATTTT
j_call: TRBJ2-1; d_call: -; v_call: TRBV19; clone_size: -; cdr3_aa: CASSIDPGGSRPFF; cdr3_nt: TGTGCCAGTAGTATAGACCCCGGTGGGTCTCGTCCGTTCTTC
j_call: TRBJ2-3; d_call: -; v_call: TRBV11-3; clone_size: -; cdr3_aa: CASSLDFGGGTDTQYF; cdr3_nt: TGTGCCAGCAGCTTAGATTTCGGCGGGGGCACAGATACGCAGTATTTT
j_call: TRBJ2-1; d_call: TRBD1; v_call: TRBV11-2; clone_size: -; cdr3_aa: CASSRDRAHNEQFF; cdr3_nt: TGTGCCAGCAGCAGAGACAGGGCGCACAATGAGCAGTTCTTC
j_call: TRBJ1-4; d_call: TRBD1; v_call: TRBV27; clone_size: -; cdr3_aa: CASSEGDRTNEKLFF; cdr3_nt: TGTGCCAGCAGTGAAGGGGACAGAACTAATGAAAAACTGTTTTTT
j_call: TRBJ1-2; d_call: -; v_call: TRBV20-1; clone_size: -; cdr3_aa: CSDRSVGGYTF; cdr3_nt: TGCAGTGACCGGTCCGTCGGGGGCTACACCTTC
j_call: TRBJ1-6; d_call: -; v_call: TRBV9; clone_size: -; cdr3_aa: CASSVGGDPYNSPLHF; cdr3_nt: TGTGCCAGCAGCGTAGGGGGGGACCCCTATAATTCACCCCTCCACTTT
j_call: TRBJ1-5; d_call: -; v_call: TRBV4-1; clone_size: -; cdr3_aa: CASSQDSQVGDQPQHF; cdr3_nt: TGCGCCAGCAGCCAAGATAGCCAGGTCGGCGATCAGCCCCAGCATTTT
j_call: TRBJ1-5; d_call: -; v_call: TRBV4-3; clone_size: -; cdr3_aa: CASSQDGKRDQPQHF; cdr3_nt: TGCGCCAGCAGCCAAGATGGGAAGAGAGATCAGCCCCAGCATTTT
j_call: TRBJ1-2; d_call: TRBD1; v_call: TRBV12-5; clone_size: few; cdr3_aa: CASGLVDRGYGYTF; cdr3_nt: TGTGCTAGTGGTTTGGTGGACAGGGGCTATGGCTACACCTTC
j_call: TRBJ1-5; d_call: TRBD1; v_call: TRBV7-9; clone_size: -; cdr3_aa: CASSFSGTGYDQPQHF; cdr3_nt: TGTGCCAGCAGCTTCTCCGGGACAGGGTACGATCAGCCCCAGCATTTT
j_call: TRBJ2-7; d_call: TRBD1; v_call: TRBV5-6; clone_size: -; cdr3_aa: CASSRTGSPYEQYF; cdr3_nt: TGTGCCAGCAGTAGGACAGGGTCACCCTACGAGCAGTACTTC
j_call: TRBJ2-2; d_call: -; v_call: TRBV29-1; clone_size: -; cdr3_aa: CSVEATPNTGELFF; cdr3_nt: TGCAGCGTTGAGGCCACACCGAACACCGGGGAGCTGTTTTTT
j_call: TRBJ2-7; d_call: -; v_call: TRBV6-6; clone_size: -; cdr3_aa: CASSYAVRDHSYEQYF; cdr3_nt: TGTGCCAGCAGTTACGCGGTCAGGGACCACTCCTACGAGCAGTACTTC
j_call: TRBJ2-7; d_call: TRBD1; v_call: TRBV29-1; clone_size: -; cdr3_aa: CSVARTGSSYEQYF; cdr3_nt: TGCAGCGTTGCCCGGACAGGGTCCTCCTACGAGCAGTACTTC
j_call: TRBJ1-1; d_call: -; v_call: TRBV7-9; clone_size: -; cdr3_aa: CASAVGPEAFF; cdr3_nt: TGTGCCAGCGCGGTGGGGCCTGAAGCTTTCTTT
j_call: TRBJ2-7; d_call: -; v_call: TRBV6-5; clone_size: -; cdr3_aa: CASSRIGDRIYEQYF; cdr3_nt: TGTGCCAGCAGCCGAATTGGGGACCGCATCTACGAGCAGTACTTC
j_call: TRBJ2-3; d_call: -; v_call: TRBV5-6; clone_size: once; cdr3_aa: CASSLDISGGATDTQYF; cdr3_nt: TGTGCCAGCAGCTTGGACATAAGCGGAGGGGCAACAGATACGCAGTATTTT
j_call: TRBJ2-4; d_call: TRBD1; v_call: TRBV19; clone_size: -; cdr3_aa: CASTNQGAKNIQYF; cdr3_nt: TGTGCCAGTACCAATCAGGGGGCGAAAAACATTCAGTACTTC
j_call: TRBJ2-7; d_call: TRBD1; v_call: TRBV29-1; clone_size: -; cdr3_aa: CSVAGTGRGGVEYF; cdr3_nt: TGCAGCGTTGCTGGGACAGGGCGGGGAGGGGTAGAGTACTTC
j_call: TRBJ1-3; d_call: -; v_call: TRBV29-1; clone_size: -; cdr3_aa: CSVEDSEGLGYTIYF; cdr3_nt: TGCAGCGTTGAAGATAGTGAAGGTCTAGGGTACACCATATATTTT
j_call: TRBJ2-7; d_call: TRBD1; v_call: TRBV19; clone_size: -; cdr3_aa: CASSISVGTDLAYEQYF; cdr3_nt: TGTGCCAGTAGTATAAGCGTCGGGACAGATCTTGCCTACGAGCAGTACTTC
j_call: TRBJ1-6; d_call: -; v_call: TRBV18; clone_size: -; cdr3_aa: CASSPSGPSPLHF; cdr3_nt: TGTGCCAGCTCACCAAGTGGGCCTTCACCCCTCCACTTT
j_call: TRBJ1-5; d_call: -; v_call: TRBV27; clone_size: -; cdr3_aa: CASSPSDQPQHF; cdr3_nt: TGTGCCAGCAGTCCCAGTGATCAGCCCCAGCATTTT
j_call: TRBJ1-4; d_call: -; v_call: TRBV4-3; clone_size: -; cdr3_aa: CASSQDWAEGYSTNEKLFF; cdr3_nt: TGCGCCAGCAGCCAAGATTGGGCAGAGGGGTACTCAACTAATGAAAAACTGTTTTTT
j_call: TRBJ2-3; d_call: -; v_call: TRBV29-1; clone_size: -; cdr3_aa: CSSYGSYTDTQYF; cdr3_nt: TGCAGCTCTTACGGGAGCTACACAGATACGCAGTATTTT
j_call: TRBJ2-5; d_call: -; v_call: TRBV4-2; clone_size: -; cdr3_aa: CARSQAAQAAQETQYF; cdr3_nt: TGTGCCAGAAGCCAAGCGGCACAGGCCGCCCAAGAGACCCAGTACTTC